This TCR beta chain was sequenced in a study of blood T cell repertoires in COVID-19. About the research overall: PBMCs, B-cell-depleted T cells, or T cells provided the cDNA or gDNA that made up the material.

Original handling: Nucleated cell counts were estimated from reference gene primer amplification. Profiling relied on immunoSEQ multiplex PCR, and the TCRdb table lists in-frame clones only, not all of them. D and trimming come from the DNA, and the V and J calls and clone size come from that table. The sample lists 380,000 or so clones, roughly four fifths occurring once. There are 15 residues in the CDR3. Germline CDR1 is MDHEN and CDR2 is SYDVKM. J was trimmed by 1 base and V by 3 bases; bases with no gene match: 2. This clone was detected once. Material: peripheral blood. The source of this sequence is a human donor with acute or convalescent COVID-19. The donor label of this sample is uncertain. The chain couples TRBV28 to TRBJ2-4; 8 positions agree with TRBD2. CDR3 in amino acids: CASSLGGGAKNIQYF. The CDR3 DNA is TGTGCCAGCAGTTTGGGCGGGGGGGCCAAAAACATTCAGTACTTC.